Detailed here is one TCR beta chain. Its cognate antigen has yet to be identified. Within one base of it there is no much larger clone, and no base qualities were kept. This sample is drawn from a study of blood T cell repertoires in COVID-19 (dated by TCRdb to the early 2020s). Describing the broader study: Samples from collaborators originated in the United States, Italy and Spain and spanned both the acute and convalescent phases of COVID-19. The prospective study material was composed of cDNA or gDNA derived from T cells, B-cell-depleted T cells, or PBMCs. The dataset comprised deeply sampled blood TCRbeta repertoires from subjects exposed to, actively infected with, or recovered from COVID-19. The repertoires were released in a freely available public database intended as a resource for research on the immune response to SARS-CoV-2. Samples came from the ongoing ImmuneRACE study (first 160 participants) plus 1,254 subjects from 6 global collaborators. Nearly every sample came with metadata listing a de-identified subject ID, COVID-19 status, age in years and sex. Where available, HLA class I and class II types were taken from metadata supplied by the sample provider and were not determined by assay-based typing. General conclusions and limits of the study: The amount of clinical and demographic metadata varied by source and participant and was provided uncurated.

A second Seattle source provided samples from volunteer blood donors who had recovered from COVID-19. Collaborating institutions collected whole blood in K2EDTA tubes following their own protocols. For TCRbeta analysis, collaborator samples were shipped as frozen whole blood, as isolated PBMCs, or as DNA extracted from either sample type. The immunoSEQ Assay, a bias-controlled multiplex PCR, was used to amplify TCRbeta CDR3 regions from genomic DNA. The authors' analysis ran thus. Within the assay, amplification of reference gene primers was used to estimate how many nucleated cells each sample contained. To quantify the absolute abundance of each unique TCRbeta CDR3 rearrangement, sequence reads were collapsed and filtered. For each sample, productive Simpson clonality was calculated as the square root of Simpson's diversity index over productive rearrangements. TCRdb took over this immuneACCESS table, retaining in-frame rearrangements with V and J assigned. Such tables are incomplete; in checked studies, under half of the missing clones stem from an unresolved V gene, and the remainder is unexplained. V, J and clone size were drawn from that table, and D and trimming were deduced from the DNA. The sample table holds approximately 190,000 clones, of which roughly 90% were seen once. The ten biggest clones cover 6.2% of the sample.

This TCR came from a woman aged 40-49 years who had recovered from COVID-19. Sequencing was done on a sample of peripheral blood.

The DNA sequence follows: TGTGCCAGCAGCCGCCGTACGACTAGCGGGAGAATTGGCAATGAGCAGTTCTTC. Translation gives CASSRRTTSGRIGNEQFF. The chain couples TRBV11-2 to TRBJ2-1, with TRBD2 matching 12 junction bases. As encoded in the germline V gene, CDR1 is SGHAT while CDR2 is FQNNGV. From V the trimming removes 5 bases and from J it removes 6 bases, while the gene matches leave 14 bases of the junction unaccounted for. From cysteine to phenylalanine, the CDR3 is 18 amino acids long. Of all the DNA, just the CDR3 is kept, 54 bases in frame from base 1.